Listed below are T cell receptor beta chains from one sample, sequenced in a study of CD8 T cells in ankylosing spondylitis. A single record per CDR3 protein comes from TCRdb applying MiXCR to the 5' RACE reads. Among roughly 450,000 distinct CDR3 sequences listed, approximately 26% were seen once. Sequences were obtained from blood, either unsorted or a sorted T cell fraction (not recorded which). These receptors came from a male donor with ankylosing spondylitis. The CDR3 runs from the conserved cysteine through the conserved F or W. The order of the fields is V gene, D gene, J gene, clone size, CDR3 protein, CDR3 DNA. The D gene is left open where the match is weak. Clone size appears in some rows only: once, few, many, or a class for an expanded clone.

TRBV20-1,-,TRBJ2-1,-,CSAHNTYNEQFF,TGCAGTGCACATAACACCTACAATGAGCAGTTCTTC
TRBV27,TRBD2,TRBJ2-5,-,CASSKDRLAGFGETQYF,TGTGCCAGCAGTAAGGACAGACTAGCGGGATTCGGGGAGACCCAGTACTTC
TRBV7-2,-,TRBJ2-1,-,CASSLTTGGNEQFF,TGTGCCAGCAGCTTAACTACCGGGGGCAATGAGCAGTTCTTC
TRBV7-9,-,TRBJ1-5,-,CATTPGDQPQHF,TGTGCCACTACCCCGGGGGACCAGCCCCAGCATTTT
TRBV24-1,-,TRBJ2-1,few,CATSDLVPMGAGNEQFF,TGTGCCACCAGTGATTTGGTACCAATGGGCGCGGGTAATGAGCAGTTCTTC
TRBV20-1,TRBD2,TRBJ2-7,-,CSARAGRTSGTYEQYF,TGCAGTGCTAGAGCGGGAAGGACTAGCGGAACCTACGAGCAGTACTTC
TRBV7-9,TRBD1,TRBJ1-1,-,CASSLGDRGLNTEAFF,TGTGCCAGCAGCTTAGGGGACAGGGGCCTGAACACTGAAGCTTTCTTT
TRBV5-5,TRBD1,TRBJ1-1,-,CASSPGQGAIGTEAFF,TGTGCCAGCAGCCCGGGACAGGGGGCAATCGGGACTGAAGCTTTCTTT
TRBV5-1,-,TRBJ2-1,many,CASSIAPHNNEQFF,TGCGCCAGCAGTATCGCCCCCCATAACAATGAGCAGTTCTTC
TRBV29-1,TRBD1,TRBJ2-3,-,CSVRLTGTDTQYF,TGCAGCGTTCGTCTGACAGGGACAGATACGCAGTATTTT
TRBV5-1,TRBD2,TRBJ2-5,-,CASSAVGLGTQETQYF,TGCGCCAGCAGCGCCGTGGGACTAGGGACCCAAGAGACCCAGTACTTC
TRBV7-2,-,TRBJ2-1,-,CASSLTAPYNEQFF,TGTGCCAGCAGCCTAACCGCCCCCTACAATGAGCAGTTCTTC
TRBV7-2,-,TRBJ1-2,few,CASSANSGETYGYTF,TGTGCCAGCAGCGCCAATTCAGGGGAAACGTATGGCTACACCTTC
TRBV5-1,-,TRBJ2-1,few,CASSLGYVYNEQFF,TGCGCCAGCAGCTTGGGTTACGTATACAATGAGCAGTTCTTC
TRBV12-3/TRBV12-4,-,TRBJ2-1,-,CASSFTTTEDYNEQFF,TGTGCCAGCAGTTTCACAACAACGGAGGACTACAATGAGCAGTTCTTC
TRBV29-1,-,TRBJ2-3,-,CSVGVDTQYF,TGCAGCGTGGGGGTGGATACGCAGTATTTT
TRBV29-1,-,TRBJ2-1,-,CSTRLTTSSYNEQFF,TGCAGCACCCGACTGACAACCAGCTCCTACAATGAGCAGTTCTTC
TRBV15,-,TRBJ2-7,-,CATSTGTQRAGQYF,TGTGCCACCAGTACCGGGACACAGCGGGCAGGGCAGTACTTC
TRBV4-2,TRBD1,TRBJ2-3,few,CASSQGDRVLRDTQYF,TGTGCCAGCAGCCAAGGGGACAGGGTATTAAGAGATACGCAGTATTTT
TRBV29-1,-,TRBJ2-2,-,CSVEIGQDTGELFF,TGCAGCGTTGAAATTGGGCAGGACACCGGGGAGCTGTTTTTT
TRBV12-3/TRBV12-4,-,TRBJ1-5,many,CASSLSVDQPQHF,TGCGCCAGCAGCCTTTCGGTAGATCAGCCCCAGCATTTT